Detailed here is one T cell receptor beta chain. This clonotype has ten or more counts. Its antigen is unknown. Mismatch with germline at one junction end may stem from a read error. TCR beta CDR3 regions were amplified from RNA transcripts. The first round of RT-PCR for the TCR CDR3 was performed with the HTBI primer set and the Qiagen OneStep RT-PCR kit. The libraries were constructed in a second round of multiplex PCR and then size-selected and purified. Libraries were sequenced paired-end with 100 bp reads on an Illumina HiSeq2000. Concerning the study's data processing: Raw data were processed with SOAPnuke, discarding reads with adapters, uncalled bases, mean Phred below 15, or no exact constant-primer or identifier match. High-quality paired reads were merged using COPE v1.2.5, and each unique nucleotide sequence was defined as a clonotype. Clonotypes were aligned to IMGT TRBV, TRBD and TRBJ reference segments using MiTCR v1.1. The analysis was restricted to V-J combinations with a frequency above 0.0001, which together covered roughly 99% of the repertoires. The TCS score was defined as the ratio of F50 (clonal expansion) to E x V (chaos), calculated using BLOSUM62-based TCRdist between CDR3 peptides within each V-J. Welch's t-statistics and random forest reduced roughly 500 V-J features to 13, which were used in a naive Bayes classifier (R e1071). Using fastp at Q25 and MiXCR, TCRdb reprocessed the public reads and kept productive beta chains. Rows are combined by CDR3 protein, so each entry shows the most common genes and DNA. TCRdb's processing, not the study's, gives the V and J calls here. In this sample the table shows 360,000 or so distinct CDR3 sequences, approximately 14% of which occur a single time. The top ten constitute 15% to 20% of the sample.

The data were obtained in a study of T cells in Graves' hyperthyroidism and ophthalmopathy (dated by TCRdb to between 2017 and 2020). Concerning the study at large: Peripheral blood samples were taken at initial diagnosis, before any treatment was given. To identify TCR V-J signatures that set the groups apart, the researchers used a discovery cohort of about a hundred patients, made up of roughly 45 with Graves' ophthalmopathy and about 60 with stable Graves' hyperthyroidism. Prospective prediction of ophthalmopathy was tested in an independent validation cohort consisting of about 20 hyperthyroidism patients and around 17 patients who later progressed to ophthalmopathy. The 80 to 100 discovery patients were randomly divided into training and test sets at a 7:3 ratio. Thyroid tissue and blood T-cell repertoires from six Graves' hyperthyroidism patients were also compared in the study. After sampling, hyperthyroidism patients received methimazole starting at 30 mg daily, and ophthalmopathy patients received high-dose intravenous methylprednisolone. According to the paper, TCR Vbeta CDR3 sequencing was carried out on about 140 peripheral blood samples, which came from fewer than 50 ophthalmopathy, 70 to 80 hyperthyroidism and roughly 17 progressor patients.

Ophthalmopathy patients had moderately to severely active disease, Clinical Activity Score of at least 3, NOSPECS grade of at least 4, and duration under 3 months. Exclusion was applied to patients with uncontrolled infections, other autoimmune diseases, pregnancy or lactation. Diagnoses relied on clinical symptoms, serum thyroxine and TRAb, thyroid ultrasound and orbital computed tomography. PBMCs were isolated from about 9.2 ml of fresh peripheral blood by Ficoll-Paque density gradient centrifugation. Total RNA was extracted with Trizol reagent, and quality was checked on an Agilent 2100 Bioanalyzer. As encoded in the germline V gene, CDR1 is SGHRS while CDR2 is YFSETQ. Including the terminal cysteine and phenylalanine, the CDR3 comprises 13 residues. Of the read, only the CDR3 DNA is kept; its 39 bases are in frame from base 1. Overall study results and their limits: In validation, the model predicted progression to ophthalmopathy with over 65% sensitivity and over 72% specificity, a median of 6.5 months before onset. Most expanded thyroid clonotypes (frequency above 0.001) were also detected in blood, a finding suggesting that blood repertoires may reflect thyroid immune responses. No statistical method was used to fix the sample size in advance, and group allocation was not hidden from the investigators. Ophthalmopathy was separated from stable hyperthyroidism by a 13 V-J signature model, with 85% to 90% sensitivity and about 81% specificity obtained in cross-validation and 80%/75% obtained in testing.

This TCR was recovered from a woman aged 55-75 years with Graves' ophthalmopathy. The sequencing sample was made of blood. The chain is made from TRBV5-1 and TRBJ2-5, and possibly TRBD1, on 6 matching bases. CDR3 sequence: CASSLGAGETQYF. The nucleotide sequence reads TGTGCCAGCAGTCTGGGGGCTGGGGAGACCCAGTACTTC.